The rows below give T cell receptor beta chains drawn from one sample of a study of T-cell reconstitution after alpha-beta-depleted transplantation in children. TCRdb re-called the PCR reads through MiXCR, storing one row per CDR3 protein. The sample contains fewer than 750,000 distinct CDR3 sequences, 23% of which appear only once. The material sequenced was PBMCs, mostly from graft donor cells, taken 360 days after TCRalphabeta/CD19-depleted stem cell transplant. All receptors derive from a boy under two years old who had a stem cell transplant for acute myeloid leukemia, so the T cells may come from the graft donor. The CDR3 runs from the conserved cysteine through the conserved F or W. The D gene is left open where the match is weak. The listing skips clone size in some rows; elsewhere it reads once, few, many or a size class.

NA | TRBJ2-1 | TRBV7-6 | NA | CASSSDSRGKNEQFF | TGTGCCAGCAGCTCCGACAGCAGGGGAAAAAATGAGCAGTTCTTC
many | TRBJ2-3 | TRBV7-2 | TRBD2 | CASSFPTSGGAITQYF | TGTGCCAGCAGCTTCCCGACTAGCGGGGGGGCCATAACGCAGTATTTT
NA | TRBJ1-5 | TRBV20-1 | NA | CSASRQTYSNQPQHF | TGCAGTGCTAGCCGACAGACCTATAGCAATCAGCCCCAGCATTTT
NA | TRBJ2-7 | TRBV3-1 | NA | CASSQGTGPFYEQYF | TGTGCCAGCAGCCAAGGGACCGGCCCCTTCTACGAGCAGTACTTC
NA | TRBJ1-1 | TRBV20-1 | NA | CTMDRNTEAFF | TGCACCATGGACAGGAACACTGAAGCTTTCTTT
NA | TRBJ1-1 | TRBV18 | NA | CASSPGADNTEAFF | TGTGCCAGCTCACCGGGCGCAGATAACACTGAAGCTTTCTTT
many | TRBJ2-1 | TRBV12-3/TRBV12-4 | NA | CASSLSDRNNEQFF | TGTGCCAGCAGTTTAAGTGACCGAAACAATGAGCAGTTCTTC
NA | TRBJ1-5 | TRBV21-1 | NA | CASSTPRTGDQPQHF | TGTGCCAGCAGCACCCCCCGGACAGGGGACCAGCCCCAGCATTTT
few | TRBJ2-1 | TRBV19 | NA | CASSIRWDNEQFF | TGTGCCAGTAGTATAAGATGGGACAATGAGCAGTTCTTC
NA | TRBJ2-1 | TRBV6-2/TRBV6-3 | TRBD2 | CASSYGLAGGPNEQFF | TGTGCCAGCAGTTACGGGTTAGCGGGGGGGCCGAATGAGCAGTTCTTC
few | TRBJ2-4 | TRBV20-1 | NA | CSARDPYRLNIQYF | TGCAGTGCTAGAGATCCCTACAGGTTGAACATTCAGTACTTC
NA | TRBJ1-2 | TRBV21-1 | NA | CASSKAAGEDGYTF | TGTGCCAGCAGCAAAGCCGCGGGGGAGGATGGCTACACCTTC
NA | TRBJ2-1 | TRBV20-1 | TRBD2 | CSAREQLAGYDEQFF | TGCAGTGCTAGAGAGCAACTAGCGGGGTACGATGAGCAGTTCTTC
few | TRBJ1-1 | TRBV29-1 | NA | CSVGVATEAFF | TGCAGCGTAGGTGTTGCCACTGAAGCTTTCTTT
NA | TRBJ2-2 | TRBV12-3/TRBV12-4 | NA | CASTFGEYTGELFF | TGTGCCAGCACCTTCGGGGAATATACCGGGGAGCTGTTTTTT
few | TRBJ2-5 | TRBV20-1 | NA | CSARVLGGKETQYF | TGCAGTGCTAGGGTGCTGGGGGGCAAAGAGACCCAGTACTTC
NA | TRBJ1-1 | TRBV10-2 | NA | CAIVREGEAFF | TGCGCCATCGTGAGGGAGGGAGAAGCTTTCTTT
NA | TRBJ2-5 | TRBV7-8 | NA | CASSLDPGNSQYF | TGTGCCAGCAGCTTAGACCCGGGGAATTCCCAGTACTTC
many | TRBJ2-1 | TRBV12-3/TRBV12-4 | NA | CASSWKTSYNEQFF | TGTGCCAGCAGTTGGAAGACTAGCTACAATGAGCAGTTCTTC
many | TRBJ2-7 | TRBV29-1 | NA | CSAIRGTQAYEQYF | TGCAGCGCCATACGCGGGACACAGGCCTACGAGCAGTACTTC
NA | TRBJ2-5 | TRBV11-2 | NA | CASSSETRGETQYF | TGTGCCAGCAGTTCAGAGACACGAGGAGAGACCCAGTACTTC
many | TRBJ2-6 | TRBV10-3 | TRBD1 | CASHRGSGANVLTF | TGTGCCAGTCACAGGGGGAGTGGGGCCAACGTCCTGACTTTC
many | TRBJ2-3 | TRBV5-1 | NA | CASSVRLRGSTDTQYF | TGCGCCAGCAGCGTCCGACTGCGCGGAAGCACAGATACGCAGTATTTT
few | TRBJ2-4 | TRBV4-3 | NA | CASSPTWGRRIAKNIQYF | TGCGCCAGCAGCCCTACGTGGGGGCGGAGGATAGCCAAAAACATTCAGTACTTC
few | TRBJ1-1 | TRBV11-2 | NA | CASSFGRYTEAFF | TGTGCCAGCAGCTTTGGACGGTACACTGAAGCTTTCTTT
once | TRBJ2-5 | TRBV19 | NA | CASSPLGGQETQYF | TGTGCCAGTAGTCCCCTAGGGGGGCAAGAGACCCAGTACTTC
few | TRBJ2-1 | TRBV21-1 | NA | CASSNRVEGISYNEQFF | TGTGCCAGCAGCAACCGAGTGGAGGGGATCTCCTACAATGAGCAGTTCTTC
NA | TRBJ2-1 | TRBV20-1 | TRBD2 | CSANSGGARSYNEQFF | TGCAGTGCTAATAGCGGGGGGGCTAGGTCCTACAATGAGCAGTTCTTC
NA | TRBJ1-5 | TRBV28 | NA | CASSLYPKGQPQHF | TGTGCCAGCAGTTTATACCCGAAAGGGCAGCCCCAGCATTTT
many | TRBJ2-5 | TRBV12-3/TRBV12-4 | NA | CASSLNQKETQYF | TGTGCCAGCAGTTTAAACCAGAAAGAGACCCAGTACTTC
NA | TRBJ2-5 | TRBV20-1 | NA | CSARVLDQETQYF | TGCAGTGCTAGAGTACTAGATCAAGAGACCCAGTACTTC
few | TRBJ2-3 | TRBV20-1 | NA | CSGLATDTQYF | TGCAGTGGGCTAGCGACAGATACGCAGTATTTT
many | TRBJ2-1 | TRBV11-2 | NA | CASSLVGGRNEQFF | TGTGCCAGCAGCTTAGTGGGGGGAAGGAATGAGCAGTTCTTC
NA | TRBJ2-2 | TRBV20-1 | NA | CSARYGPRSGELFF | TGCAGTGCTCGATATGGGCCCAGATCCGGGGAGCTGTTTTTT
few | TRBJ2-1 | TRBV20-1 | NA | CSPGLPNSYNEQFF | TGCAGTCCGGGGCTCCCTAACTCCTACAATGAGCAGTTCTTC
few | TRBJ1-2 | TRBV29-1 | NA | CSVDAGDGYTF | TGCAGCGTTGATGCGGGGGATGGCTACACCTTC
many | TRBJ2-7 | TRBV14 | NA | CASSQEEDEQYF | TGTGCCAGCAGCCAAGAGGAGGACGAGCAGTACTTC
few | TRBJ1-1 | TRBV12-3/TRBV12-4 | NA | CASSLVGGGQNTEAFF | TGTGCCAGCAGTTTAGTGGGCGGGGGGCAGAACACTGAAGCTTTCTTT
NA | TRBJ1-6 | TRBV6-1 | NA | CASSRLGRTNSPLHF | TGTGCCAGCAGCAGACTGGGGCGGACTAATTCACCCCTCCACTTT
NA | TRBJ2-5 | TRBV6-2/TRBV6-3 | NA | CASSYGTHQETQYF | TGTGCCAGCAGTTACGGGACACACCAAGAGACCCAGTACTTC
NA | TRBJ2-3 | TRBV4-3 | NA | CASSLTGGTTDTQYF | TGCGCCAGCAGCCTTACCGGGGGTACCACAGATACGCAGTATTTT
NA | TRBJ2-5 | TRBV6-5 | NA | CASSYAPGRAETQYF | TGTGCCAGCAGTTACGCCCCGGGCAGGGCCGAGACCCAGTACTTC
NA | TRBJ1-2 | TRBV5-1 | TRBD1 | CASGSAGGIGYTF | TGCGCCAGCGGGTCGGCAGGGGGAATCGGCTACACCTTC
NA | TRBJ2-7 | TRBV10-3 | TRBD1 | CAIKGTGAGEQYF | TGTGCCATCAAGGGGACAGGGGCAGGCGAGCAGTACTTC
few | TRBJ2-3 | TRBV12-3/TRBV12-4 | NA | CASGLTTGAGADTQYF | TGTGCCAGCGGATTGACGACAGGGGCGGGAGCAGATACGCAGTATTTT
NA | TRBJ2-2 | TRBV20-1 | NA | CSASGTPNTGELFF | TGCAGTGCTTCTGGGACACCGAACACCGGGGAGCTGTTTTTT
few | TRBJ1-1 | TRBV28 | NA | CASSPTKTVNNTEAFF | TGTGCCAGCAGTCCGACGAAGACAGTGAACAACACTGAAGCTTTCTTT
few | TRBJ2-1 | TRBV20-1 | NA | CSARGASNNEQFF | TGCAGTGCTAGAGGGGCGAGTAACAATGAGCAGTTCTTC
many | TRBJ2-7 | TRBV27 | TRBD1 | CASSPGTGPYEQYF | TGTGCCAGCAGTCCCGGGACAGGGCCCTACGAGCAGTACTTC
NA | TRBJ2-7 | TRBV5-1 | TRBD1 | CASSWDSGSYEQYF | TGCGCCAGCAGCTGGGACAGCGGCTCCTACGAGCAGTACTTC
NA | TRBJ2-1 | TRBV3-1 | NA | CASSYYATNEQFF | TGTGCCAGCAGCTACTACGCCACCAATGAGCAGTTCTTC
NA | TRBJ1-4 | TRBV6-5 | TRBD1 | CASSYLRGRSWRDEKLFF | TGTGCCAGCAGTTATCTCAGGGGGCGCAGTTGGAGGGATGAAAAACTGTTTTTT
many | TRBJ2-2 | TRBV2 | TRBD1 | CASSGDRGTGELFF | TGTGCCAGCAGTGGGGACAGGGGGACCGGGGAGCTGTTTTTT
many | TRBJ2-3 | TRBV6-5 | NA | CASRQSTDTQYF | TGTGCCAGCAGACAGAGCACAGATACGCAGTATTTT
NA | TRBJ1-2 | TRBV12-3/TRBV12-4 | NA | CASTRDGLGGYTF | TGTGCCAGCACCCGGGACGGCTTAGGTGGCTACACCTTC
NA | TRBJ1-1 | TRBV11-1 | TRBD1 | CASRGQGLGWGEAFF | TGTGCCAGCCGAGGACAGGGTCTTGGTTGGGGTGAAGCTTTCTTT
many | TRBJ1-2 | TRBV28 | TRBD1 | CASSLDRNYGYTF | TGTGCCAGCAGCCTGGACAGGAACTATGGCTACACCTTC
NA | TRBJ1-1 | TRBV6-1 | NA | CASSRTGWTPLGYTEAFF | TGTGCCAGCAGTCGTACGGGTTGGACCCCCCTGGGATACACTGAAGCTTTCTTT
NA | TRBJ1-1 | TRBV5-6 | NA | CASSPDGGNTEAFF | TGTGCCAGCAGCCCAGACGGAGGGAACACTGAAGCTTTCTTT
many | TRBJ2-6 | TRBV29-1 | TRBD1 | CSALIQGTFTSGANVLTF | TGCAGCGCCCTAATACAGGGGACATTTACCTCTGGGGCCAACGTCCTGACTTTC